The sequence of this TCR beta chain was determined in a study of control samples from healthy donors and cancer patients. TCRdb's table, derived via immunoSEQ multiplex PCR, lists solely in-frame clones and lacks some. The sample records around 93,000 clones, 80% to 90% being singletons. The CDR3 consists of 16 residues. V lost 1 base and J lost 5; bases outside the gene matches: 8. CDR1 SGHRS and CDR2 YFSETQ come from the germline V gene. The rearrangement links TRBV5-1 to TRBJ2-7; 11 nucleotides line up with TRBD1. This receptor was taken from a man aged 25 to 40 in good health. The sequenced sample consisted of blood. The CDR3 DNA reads TGCGCCAGCAGCTTGTATCTGAGGACAGGGGGCAACGAGCAGTACTTC. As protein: CASSLYLRTGGNEQYF.